One T cell receptor (beta chain) is described in this entry. The sample comes from a study of shared clonotypes between healthy human individuals. Sequencing used immunoSEQ multiplex PCR; TCRdb keeps in-frame clones, though not all of them. The sample holds more than 80,000 clones, less than 80% seen once. The sample was memory CD8+ T cells sorted from blood. Subset defined: CD45RO+ cells pooled with CCR7-negative TemRA cells. This clonotype was obtained from a man aged 25-45 years in good health.

The CDR3 loop reads CAISDGDENQPQHF. The CDR3 bases are TGTGCCATCAGTGATGGGGATGAGAATCAGCCCCAGCATTTT. The chain recombines TRBV10-3 with TRBJ1-5, with D unresolved. V lost 3 bases and J lost 4, with 10 bases in between. The CDR3 is 14 residues long. In germline, CDR1 is ENHRY, CDR2 SYGVKD.